Each of the 15 T cell receptor beta chains below was sequenced from the same sample in a study of cytomegalovirus exposure and HLA in healthy donors. A multiplex PCR was run with 60 Vbeta primers and 13 Jbeta primers. The method was immunoSEQ multiplex PCR; TCRdb's version includes in-frame clones alone and lacks a portion of them. In the table there are 150,000 to 200,000 clones, roughly 71% of which are singletons. Sequencing input: PBMCs. The receptors here all came from a male donor in good health and CMV-seropositive.

This chain connects TRBV27 to TRBJ2-3; D is undetermined. The CDR3 is 15 residues long. The ends were cut back, 6 bases at V and 0 bases at J, with 13 bases in the middle. Germline V gene data show CDR1 as MNHEY and CDR2 as SMNVEV (reference sequence). This CDR3 is CASSPWRSSTDTQYF. The CDR3 DNA sequence: TGTGCCAGCAGCCCATGGCGGTCTAGCACAGATACGCAGTATTTT.

This chain uses TRBV7-9 with TRBJ2-5; 9 nucleotides align to TRBD1. The CDR3 runs to 15 residues. Germline CDR1 and CDR2: SEHNR and FQNEAQ (reference sequence). With 4 bases clipped from V and 3 bases from J, the junction kept 6 bases outside the gene matches. This chain's CDR3 is CASSSDRGGEETQYF. CDR3 nucleotides: TGTGCCAGCAGCTCGGACAGGGGAGGAGAAGAGACCCAGTACTTC.

V is TRBV11-2 and J is TRBJ2-1; TRBD2 aligns across 12 bases. The CDR3 extends over 19 amino acids. The germline CDR1 and CDR2 sequences are SGHAT and FQNNGV. With V trimmed by 0 bases and J by 15 bases, 21 bases remained unmatched. The CDR3 coding sequence is TGTGCCAGCAGCTTAGAAATCCTCCCCCCACTAGCGGGGGGCCATCATCTGTTCTTC. This translates into CASSLEILPPLAGGHHLFF.

The V gene is TRBV10-1, the J gene TRBJ1-2; D gene unclear. Germline-derived CDR1 and CDR2 are WNHNN and SYGVQD (reference sequence). Trimming shortened V by 8 bases and J by 5 bases, and 15 bases separated the two germline ends. The CDR3 contains 13 residues. In DNA form, the CDR3 reads TGCGCCAGCGGACTGAGCGGAGGATATGGCTACACCTTC. Translated, it gives CASGLSGGYGYTF.

Concerning this clone itself: At the DNA level, this CDR3 is encoded by other sequences in the same sample as well. The V call is TRBV18, the J call TRBJ1-3; D unresolved. In germline, CDR1 is KGHSH, CDR2 LQKENI. This CDR3 is built from 15 residues. Trimming shortened V by 3 bases and J by 0 bases, and 9 bases separated the two germline ends. The chain's CDR3 is CASSPDRVSGNTIYF. The CDR3 bases are TGTGCCAGCTCACCTGATCGCGTCTCTGGAAACACCATATATTTT.

This chain links TRBV9 with TRBJ2-5; D unclear. Trimming took off 0 bases at V and 4 bases at J, with 7 bases between the two ends. There are 13 residues in the CDR3. In germline, CDR1 is SGDLS, CDR2 YYNGEE. CDR3 residues: CASSVASLETQYF. The CDR3 DNA is TGTGCCAGCAGCGTAGCGTCTTTAGAGACCCAGTACTTC.

The V gene is TRBV4-3, the J gene TRBJ2-6; D is ambiguous. Germline V CDR1 and CDR2: LGHNA, YSLEER. This CDR3 has 16 residues. Trimming pared 1 base from V and 4 bases from J, leaving 11 bases between. Here the CDR3 reads CASSQGEVSGANVLTF. DNA of the CDR3: TGCGCCAGCAGCCAAGGTGAGGTCTCCGGGGCCAACGTCCTGACTTTC.

The V call is TRBV7-9, the J call TRBJ2-7; 9 bases match TRBD1. Trimming took 3 bases from V and 0 from J; bases not matched to a gene: 6. The germline CDR1 and CDR2 sequences are SEHNR and FQNEAQ (reference sequence). CDR3 size: 16 residues. CDR3 residues: CASSFSRDRASYEQYF. The CDR3 DNA reads TGTGCCAGCAGCTTTTCCCGGGACAGGGCCTCCTACGAGCAGTACTTC.

The chain employs TRBV4-2 and TRBJ2-5, with D tentatively TRBD2 (5 bases). CDR1 is LGHNA, CDR2 YNFKEQ, per germline. This CDR3 region has 15 residues. Trimming left V 4 bases short and J 5 bases short, with 17 bases between. As DNA, the CDR3 is TGTGCCAGCAGCCGTACCGCGGGCTCCCAGGAGACCCAGTACTTC. Its protein product is CASSRTAGSQETQYF.

The CDR3 is CASSQDRGLLFNEQFF. DNA of the CDR3: TGCGCCAGCAGCCAAGATCGAGGACTATTGTTCAATGAGCAGTTCTTC. V usage is TRBV4-1 and J usage is TRBJ2-1; maybe TRBD2 (6 bases). V lost 0 bases, J lost 6 bases, and 15 bases lay in between. Looked up from germline, CDR1 is MGHRA and CDR2 is YSYEKL. The length of the CDR3 is 16 residues.

The chain has TRBV6-5 and TRBJ2-1; 10 positions match TRBD2. CDR3 size: 16 residues. J lost 6 bases, V lost 2 bases, and 7 bases had no gene match. Germline lookup yields CDR1 MNHEY and CDR2 SVGAGI. The CDR3 region has the DNA TGTGCCAGCAGTTACGATCTAGCGGGGGCCCTCAATGAGCAGTTCTTC. This gives the protein CASSYDLAGALNEQFF.

This clone was counted once. The V and J genes are TRBV7-9 and TRBJ1-6; D is unresolved. The CDR3 has 15 amino acids. V gave up 8 bases and J gave up 2 bases, with 13 bases separating them. Germline loops: CDR1 SEHNR, CDR2 FQNEAQ (reference sequence). This chain's CDR3 is CASVPDGAYNSPLHF. The CDR3 region has the DNA TGTGCCAGCGTACCAGACGGAGCCTATAATTCACCCCTCCACTTT.

The genes are TRBV6-1 and TRBJ1-1; 9 nucleotides line up with TRBD1. Germline-derived CDR1 and CDR2 are MNHNS and SASEGT. The trim removed 4 bases at V and 0 bases at J, leaving 12 bases unmatched. The CDR3 extends over 18 amino acids. CDR3 nucleotides: TGTGCCAGCAGTGCCGAGGGACAGGGCCAAATACTGAACACTGAAGCTTTCTTT. Protein sequence: CASSAEGQGQILNTEAFF.

J is TRBJ2-5 and V is TRBV30, with 8 positions matching TRBD1. The J call may be wrong; the DNA end is better matched by TRBJ2-7. The CDR3 runs 14 residues. CDR1 is GTSNPN and CDR2 is SVGIG in the germline V gene (reference sequence). CDR3 sequence reads: CAWRALGTGYEQYF. CDR3 DNA sequence: TGTGCCTGGAGGGCTCTCGGGACAGGCTACGAGCAGTACTTC.

The J gene is TRBJ1-5, the V gene TRBV27; 10 nucleotides line up with TRBD1. The CDR3 has 18 amino acids. V dropped 7 bases and J dropped 5; count of bases not matched to a gene: 17. Germline CDR1 MNHEY, CDR2 SMNVEV (reference sequence). The DNA for the CDR3 is TGTGCCAGCAAACCGACAGGGGGCGCGTTAAGATGGGATCAGCCCCAGCATTTT. It translates to CASKPTGGALRWDQPQHF.